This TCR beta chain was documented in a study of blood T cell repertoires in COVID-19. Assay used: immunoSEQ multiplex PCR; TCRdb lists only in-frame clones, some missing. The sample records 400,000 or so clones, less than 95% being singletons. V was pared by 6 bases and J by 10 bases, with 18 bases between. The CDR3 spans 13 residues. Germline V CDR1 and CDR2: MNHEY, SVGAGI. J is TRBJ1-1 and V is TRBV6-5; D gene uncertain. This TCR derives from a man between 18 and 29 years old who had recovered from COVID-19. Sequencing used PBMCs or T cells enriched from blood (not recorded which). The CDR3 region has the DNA TGTGCCAGCAGACCTACGACGGGTCGGGGAGCTTTCTTT. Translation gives CASRPTTGRGAFF.